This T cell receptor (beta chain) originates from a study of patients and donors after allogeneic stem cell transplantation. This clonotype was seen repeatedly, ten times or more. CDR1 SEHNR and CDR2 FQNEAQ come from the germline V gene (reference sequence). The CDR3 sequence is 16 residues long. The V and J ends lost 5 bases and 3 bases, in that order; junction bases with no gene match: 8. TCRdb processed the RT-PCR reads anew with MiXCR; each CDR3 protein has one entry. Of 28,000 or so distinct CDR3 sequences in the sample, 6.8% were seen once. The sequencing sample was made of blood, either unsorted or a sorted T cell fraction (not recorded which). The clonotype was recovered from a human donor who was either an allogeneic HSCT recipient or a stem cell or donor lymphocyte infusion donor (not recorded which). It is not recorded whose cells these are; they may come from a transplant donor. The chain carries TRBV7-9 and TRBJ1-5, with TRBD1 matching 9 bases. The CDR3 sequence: CASSGLGTGPNQPQHF. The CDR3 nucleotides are TGTGCCAGCAGCGGGCTCGGGACAGGGCCCAATCAGCCCCAGCATTTT.